This T cell receptor (beta chain) is drawn from a study of blood T cells in healthy people across ages. Study summary: Template switching picked up about one barcoded beta molecule for each two T cells.

The CDR3 has 13 amino acids. V lost 7 bases to trimming and J lost 2 bases, with 11 bases between them. Looked up from germline, CDR1 is MNHEY and CDR2 is SVGEGT. Turning to this clonotype: Its cognate antigen is unknown.

The study, taken as a whole, reports: Significant beta diversity loss was already apparent by age about 42, declining roughly linearly.

With a J-beta primer mix and a sample-barcoded 5' primer, a second PCR ran roughly 6 to 11 cycles. TCRdb passed the 5' RACE reads through MiXCR, listing each CDR3 protein once. Here the sample spans roughly 800,000 distinct CDR3 sequences, roughly 64% being singletons. Sequencing used blood. The clonotype comes from a man aged 25-45 years in good health. J is TRBJ2-5 and V is TRBV6-2 or TRBV6-3; the D gene is possibly TRBD2 (5 bases). The CDR3 DNA reads TGTGCCAGCATGGGCCCGGGGCAAGAGACCCAGTACTTC. Translating it yields CASMGPGQETQYF.